Listed here is a single T cell receptor beta chain. Its antigen remains unidentified. No much larger clone exists at a distance of one base, and base qualities are not known. The data were obtained in a study of T cell changes during pregnancy in multiple sclerosis (dated by TCRdb to between 2017 and 2020). For the wider study: In women with multiple sclerosis, the researchers looked at how the T cell repertoire shifted as pregnancy progressed.

Library prep was done by the immunoSEQ multiplex PCR assay. Entries here come from immuneACCESS through TCRdb and include only in-frame sequences with V and J called. Some clones fail to appear in such tables; in the studies checked, an unresolved V gene covers under half of the shortfall, and the cause of the remainder is unknown. The sample profile shows 55,000 to 70,000 clones; approximately 86% of them were found once. The biggest ten clones account for more than 0.3% of the sample. Trimming costs V 10 bases and J 8 bases, and their ends lie 6 bases apart. Inclusive of the bounding cysteine and phenylalanine, the CDR3 is 9 residues long. The retained sequence is limited to the CDR3, 27 bases, with the frame set at the first base. From a lookup of the germline V gene (reference sequence), CDR1 and CDR2 are WNHNN and SYGVQD.

Sequencing was performed on CD4+ T cells from peripheral blood mononuclear cells, taken in the third trimester of pregnancy. Recombination joined TRBV10-1 with TRBJ2-1, with the D segment identity uncertain. The sequence derives from a female donor with multiple sclerosis, enrolled in a pregnancy study. The CDR3 protein is CATSDEQFF. The DNA sequence is given as TGCGCCACCTCGGATGAGCAGTTCTTC.